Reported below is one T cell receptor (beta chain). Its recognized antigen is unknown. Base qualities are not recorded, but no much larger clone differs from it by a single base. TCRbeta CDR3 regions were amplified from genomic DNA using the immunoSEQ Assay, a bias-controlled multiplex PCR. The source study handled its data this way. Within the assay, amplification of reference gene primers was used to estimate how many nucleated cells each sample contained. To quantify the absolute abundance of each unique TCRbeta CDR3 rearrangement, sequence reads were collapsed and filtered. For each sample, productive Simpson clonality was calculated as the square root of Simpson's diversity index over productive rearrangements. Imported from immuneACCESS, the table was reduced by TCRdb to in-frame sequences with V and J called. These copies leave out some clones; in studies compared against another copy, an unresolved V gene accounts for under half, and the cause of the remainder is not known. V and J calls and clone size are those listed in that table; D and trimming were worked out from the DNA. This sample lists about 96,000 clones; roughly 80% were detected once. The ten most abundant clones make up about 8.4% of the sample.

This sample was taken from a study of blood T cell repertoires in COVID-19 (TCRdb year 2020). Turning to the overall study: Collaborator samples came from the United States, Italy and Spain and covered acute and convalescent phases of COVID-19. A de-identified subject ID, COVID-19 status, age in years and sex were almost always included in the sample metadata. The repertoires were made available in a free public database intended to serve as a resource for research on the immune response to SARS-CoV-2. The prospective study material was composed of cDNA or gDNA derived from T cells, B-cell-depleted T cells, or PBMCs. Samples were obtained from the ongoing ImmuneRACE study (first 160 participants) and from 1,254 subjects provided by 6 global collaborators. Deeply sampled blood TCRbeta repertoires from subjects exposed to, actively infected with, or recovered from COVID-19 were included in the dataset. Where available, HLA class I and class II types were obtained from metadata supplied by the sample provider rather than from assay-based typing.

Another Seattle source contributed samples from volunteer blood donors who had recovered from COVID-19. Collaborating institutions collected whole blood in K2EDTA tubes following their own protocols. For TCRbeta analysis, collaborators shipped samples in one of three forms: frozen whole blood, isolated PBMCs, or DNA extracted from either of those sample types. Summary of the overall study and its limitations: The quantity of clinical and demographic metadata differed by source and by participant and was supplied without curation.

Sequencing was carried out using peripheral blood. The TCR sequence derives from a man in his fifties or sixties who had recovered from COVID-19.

Here the CDR3 is given as CASSNFGGGDTQYF. The sequenced DNA: TGCGCCAGCAGCAACTTCGGGGGAGGGGATACGCAGTATTTT. In this chain, TRBV5-1 is recombined with TRBJ2-3, with 7 bases aligning to TRBD2. Ends trimmed: V by 4 bases, J by 6 bases; bases unmatched to a gene: 8. The CDR3 starts with the cysteine, ends with the phenylalanine, and has 14 residues. Just CDR3 DNA is preserved here, 42 bases in frame from base 1. CDR1 and CDR2 are read off the germline V gene as SGHRS and YFSETQ.